Included here is one T cell receptor (beta chain) sequence, with context. This record comes from a study of blood T cell repertoires in COVID-19. Source study methods: How many nucleated cells were present was estimated from reference gene primer amplification. Some clones are missing from TCRdb's copy, which holds only in-frame ones; the method was immunoSEQ multiplex PCR. From that table come the V and J calls and clone size; the DNA was used to work out D and trimming. The sample gives about 130,000 clones, roughly 92% of which show up once; 2.1% is in the top ten. The CDR3 runs to 16 residues. V was clipped by 5 bases and J by 3 bases; unmatched bases: 8. Germline-derived CDR1 and CDR2 are LNHNV and YYDKDF (reference sequence).

This sequence was found in a middle-aged man with COVID-19, enrolled during active disease. Sample: peripheral blood. The rearrangement joins TRBV15 to TRBJ2-5, with 11 positions matching TRBD2. For the CDR3, the DNA is TGTGCCACCAGCGGCCTTCCGGGACTAGCGGAAGAGACCCAGTACTTC. Translation gives CATSGLPGLAEETQYF.